Below, 8 T cell receptor beta chains from the same sample are listed, as sequenced in a study of blood T cell repertoires in COVID-19. The assay was immunoSEQ multiplex PCR, and TCRdb's table has in-frame clones only and misses some. This sample has around 170,000 clones, with 83% found just once. The sequenced material came from peripheral blood. These receptors were taken from a human donor in a cohort sampled during active COVID-19.

The chain couples TRBV19 to TRBJ1-2, with 7 bases identical to TRBD1. The trim removed 10 bases at V and 4 bases at J, leaving 9 bases unmatched. The V gene's germline CDR1 is LNHDA and CDR2 SQIVND (reference sequence). The CDR3 has 13 amino acids. CDR3 protein: CATRGERIYGYTF. The CDR3 nucleotides are TGTGCCACCAGGGGGGAGCGGATCTATGGCTACACCTTC.

This CDR3 is CASSLGQGAGDTEAFF. CDR3 coding DNA: TGTGCCAGCAGCTTGGGTCAGGGGGCGGGGGACACTGAAGCTTTCTTT. J is TRBJ1-1 and V is TRBV5-6, with 8 bases that match TRBD1. From germline, CDR1 is SGHDT and CDR2 YYEEEE. The CDR3 consists of 16 residues. V trimming: 0 bases; J trimming: 3 bases; junction bases outside the gene matches: 7. Variable domain in full (rest from reference TRBV5-6 and TRBJ1-1): DAGVTQSPTHLIKTRGQQVTLRCSPKSGHDTVSWYQQALGQGPQFIFQYYEEEERQRGNFPDRFSGHQFPNYSSELNVNALLLGDSALYLCASSLGQGAGDTEAFFGQGTRLTVV.

V gene TRBV5-1 combines with J gene TRBJ1-1, with 7 bases matching TRBD1. The CDR3 is made up of 15 amino acids. CDR1 is SGHRS and CDR2 is YFSETQ in the germline V gene. The V gene end was trimmed by 0 bases and the J gene end by 5 bases; junction bases not matched to a gene: 7. The CDR3 loop is CASSLALSGGTEAFF. In DNA, the CDR3 is TGCGCCAGCAGCTTGGCCTTATCAGGGGGAACTGAAGCTTTCTTT.

The chain couples TRBV28 to TRBJ1-2; D is possibly TRBD1 (6 bases). Trimming shortened V by 6 bases and J by 4 bases, and 12 bases separated the two germline ends. Per the germline V gene, CDR1 is MDHEN and CDR2 is SYDVKM. The CDR3 length is 13 residues. CDR3 in DNA: TGTGCCAGCAGCCGGCGGGGGCCCTATGGCTACACCTTC. This gives the protein CASSRRGPYGYTF.

V and J are TRBV5-1 and TRBJ1-6, with D hard to call. The CDR3 totals 16 residues. With 0 bases removed from V and 5 bases from J, the gap between germline ends came to 12 bases. Looked up from germline, CDR1 is SGHRS and CDR2 is YFSETQ. This CDR3 reads CASSLEATSDNSPLHF. The CDR3 bases are TGCGCCAGCAGCTTGGAAGCCACCTCTGATAATTCACCCCTCCACTTT.

The chain links TRBV6-5 to TRBJ1-4, with 8 bases aligning to TRBD1. J lost 7 bases, V lost 8 bases, and 6 bases had no gene match. The CDR3 extends over 13 amino acids. CDR1 and CDR2 (germline): MNHEY, SVGAGI. CDR3 nucleotides: TGTGCCAGCTCCGACAGGGGCCGTGAAAAACTGTTTTTT. Encoded protein: CASSDRGREKLFF.

The J gene is TRBJ2-7, the V gene TRBV2, with 7 bases fitting TRBD1. The CDR3 length is 15 residues. Losses at the gene ends were 7 bases for V and 1 base for J; bases not matched to a gene: 10. Germline V gene sequence: CDR1 SNHLY, CDR2 FYNNEI. CDR3 region: CASITPGDRSYEQYF. The DNA for the CDR3 is TGTGCCAGCATCACCCCCGGGGACAGATCCTACGAGCAGTACTTC.

The chain joins TRBV7-6 to TRBJ1-1; a possible D gene is TRBD1 (5 bases). This CDR3 contains 13 residues. V was trimmed by 1 base and J by 6 bases, leaving 9 bases between them. In germline, CDR1 is SGHVS, CDR2 FNYEAQ. CDR3 sequence: CASSLGRGPEAFF. As DNA, the CDR3 is TGTGCCAGCAGCTTAGGGAGGGGTCCTGAAGCTTTCTTT.